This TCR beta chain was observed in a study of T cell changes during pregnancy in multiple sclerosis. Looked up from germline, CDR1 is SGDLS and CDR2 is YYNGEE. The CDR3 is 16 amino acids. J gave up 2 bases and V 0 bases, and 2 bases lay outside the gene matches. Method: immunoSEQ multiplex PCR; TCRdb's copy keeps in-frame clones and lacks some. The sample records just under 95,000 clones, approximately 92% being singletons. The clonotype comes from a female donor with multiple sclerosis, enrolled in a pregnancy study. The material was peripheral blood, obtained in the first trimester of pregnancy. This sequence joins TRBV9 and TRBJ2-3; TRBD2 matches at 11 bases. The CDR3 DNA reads TGTGCCAGCAGCGTAGGACTAGCGGGGTTCACAGATACGCAGTATTTT. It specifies CASSVGLAGFTDTQYF.